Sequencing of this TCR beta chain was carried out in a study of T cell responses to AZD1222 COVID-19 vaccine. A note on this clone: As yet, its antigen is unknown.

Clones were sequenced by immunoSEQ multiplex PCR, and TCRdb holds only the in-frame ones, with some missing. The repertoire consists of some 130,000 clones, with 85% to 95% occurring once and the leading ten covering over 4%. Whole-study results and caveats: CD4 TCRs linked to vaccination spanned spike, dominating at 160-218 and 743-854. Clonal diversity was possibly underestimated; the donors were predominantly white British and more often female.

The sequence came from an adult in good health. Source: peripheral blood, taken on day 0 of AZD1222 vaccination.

The chain's CDR3 is CATSDPTSGTYTDTQYF. The CDR3 region has the DNA TGTGCCACCAGTGATCCGACTAGCGGGACTTACACAGATACGCAGTATTTT. The chain joins TRBV24-1 to TRBJ2-3; the match to TRBD2 covers 11 bases. Trimming at V came to 3 bases and at J to 2 bases, leaving 6 bases not matched to a gene. This CDR3 has 17 residues. Germline V gene lookup returns CDR1 KGHDR and CDR2 SFDVKD.